Reported below is one T cell receptor (beta chain). Its antigen is not known. Time point here: baseline, week 1 (first vaccination visit). Treatment defined: pre-vaccination baseline after standard-of-care therapy. Diagnosis in the donors showed new WHO grade 3 or 4 astrocytomas that were IDH1-mutant and ATRX-lost. These data are taken from a study of a mutant IDH1 vaccine in newly diagnosed glioma. Looking at the study overall: Radiotherapy, temozolomide, or both had been given previously, and both were given to most. Study-level points and caveats: Pseudoprogression seemed unlinked to shifts in top peripheral T cell clonotypes.

Assay used: immunoSEQ multiplex PCR; TCRdb lists only in-frame clones, some missing. The repertoire has about 68,000 clones, 79% of them found once; the top ten carry around 8.8%. Germline CDR1 and CDR2: SGHRS and YFSETQ. Trimming removed 3 bases at V and 1 base at J, with 7 bases between. The CDR3 contains 13 residues. This clonotype originated in a man aged 50 to 59 with glioma. Sequenced material: PBMCs, taken from a glioma patient treated with radiotherapy, temozolomide or both. V gene TRBV5-1 combines with J gene TRBJ1-1; no clear D. CDR3 region: CASSYSENTEAFF. The CDR3 DNA sequence: TGCGCCAGCAGCTACTCCGAGAACACTGAAGCTTTCTTT.